The T cell receptor beta chain under discussion was sequenced for a study of graft-versus-host responses after intestinal transplantation. For the study at large: Each of the recipients got a multivisceral, liver-intestinal, or isolated intestinal transplant. Every one of the recipients received anti-thymocyte globulin induction and afterwards took tacrolimus and steroids for about 3 years. Whole-study findings and limits: Early post-transplant declines in HvG were associated with peak levels of circulating GvH clones.

V was cut by 3 bases and J by 5 bases, with 13 bases left in between. Germline-derived CDR1 and CDR2 are SGHVS and FQNEAQ. There are 14 residues in the CDR3. Turning to this clone: The antigen is undetermined.

Here immunoSEQ multiplex PCR was the method, and the copy in TCRdb shows in-frame clones only, minus some. The top ten clones hold 0.62% of a sample with roughly 51,000 clones, roughly 90% of them seen once. The source is a human donor who was the organ donor for an intestinal transplant. Sequencing used unstimulated CD4+ T cells sorted from spleen or lymph node cells, obtained before transplant. The rearrangement joins TRBV7-8 to TRBJ1-1, with TRBD1 as a possible D gene (5 bases). CDR3 DNA sequence: TGTGCCAGCAGCTTTAGTCGGGAGGGGACTGAAGCTTTCTTT. Residues: CASSFSREGTEAFF.